This T cell receptor (beta chain) derives from a study of shared clonotypes between healthy human individuals (TCRdb year 2020). Concerning the study at large: The cohort included a few men and a couple of women between 18 and 49 years of age. Between about 0.8 and 9 billion PBMCs per donor were obtained by leukapheresis. To estimate repertoire size and how much clonotypes are shared between individuals, the study performed deep sequencing of blood TCR repertoires from five healthy adults. To increase sequencing depth and limit assay-specific biases, different laboratories used diverse techniques to prepare libraries and sequence TCR repertoires. For each donor, three plates each were used for CD4 naive and CD4 memory, two plates were used for CD8 naive, and one plate was used for CD8 memory.

In this sample, this clone turned up a few times. Its antigen is currently not known. No much larger clone is present one base from it, and per-base qualities are unavailable. Using the deep immunoSEQ assay, multiplex PCR amplified TCR CDR3 regions from genomic DNA. Extracted genomic DNA from each cell subset was distributed evenly across all wells of several immunoSEQ 96-well plates, and each plate was treated as a replicate. For sorted subsets, each replicate PCR was loaded with 150 to 250 ng genomic DNA, equivalent to roughly 30,000 T cell genomes. Purified libraries were quantified with a Qubit 3.0 fluorometer, sized on a Bioanalyzer 2100, and re-quantified with the KAPA Library Quantification kit. Every immunoSEQ 96-well plate was sequenced on a dedicated single-read 150-cycle Illumina NextSeq 550 flow cell. Processing in the source paper ran as follows. Because the immunoSEQ output included only junctional sequences and no quality scores, the filtering could not be the same as the filtering used for full-length reads. To assign V/J genes and CDR3, sequences were annotated against IMGT germline references using PyIR, a Python wrapper for IgBLAST v1.9. Any read was removed if the V/J assignment was weak (E-value above 1e-6), the CDR3 was missing, or the read contained stop codons, out-of-frame junctions, or ambiguous translated residues. V3J clonotypes were defined by identical inferred V gene, J gene, and CDR3 amino acid sequence. Percentage overlap between repertoires was computed as shared unique clonotypes divided by the size of the smaller repertoire. RTK rarefaction, the Chao1 estimator, and Recon v2.1 estimates of unobserved clonotypes were used to assess repertoire richness. Generation probabilities for all TCRbeta clonotypes obtained by the gDNA method from several donors were computed using OLGA. This is the immuneACCESS table as TCRdb keeps it, with only in-frame sequences that have V and J called. A part of the clones is gone; compared with another copy, unresolved V genes explain less than half, and the rest is unexplained. The V and J calls and clone size are taken from that table; D and trimming were inferred from the DNA. This sample gives millions of clones in total; more than 80% of them show up just once. 0.39% of the sample belongs to the ten largest clones.

On the study overall, not on this receptor specifically: Because the study included only a small number of donors, the genetic and exposure-history diversity represented was limited. Rarefaction of sorted-subset datasets indicated incomplete sequencing despite the large sequencing depth. Sampling was restricted to blood, and TCR repertoires in tissues likely differ from the TCR repertoires found in blood. Clonotypes shared by all four sorted-subset donors showed higher generation probabilities than non-shared clonotypes. Estimated clonotype richness was generally larger for naive than for memory subsets. Around 5% of naive CD4, 3.5% of naive CD8, 2% to 2.5% of memory CD4, and more than 0.35% of memory CD8 clonotypes were shared across a few donors. Based on pairwise subsampling, the degree of clonotype sharing among donors was expected to be affected by sequencing depth.

Healthy HIV-negative adults with no recently reported acute infections or vaccinations were included as donors. Only Caucasian adults living in Nashville, Tennessee, USA were represented among the donors. CD4+ T cells were enriched by magnetic negative selection; naive cells were then positively selected on CD45RA, and the negative fraction formed the memory subset. Blood was obtained by leukapheresis, after which PBMCs were separated by Ficoll-Histopaque density gradient centrifugation and cryopreserved in liquid nitrogen vapor phase. Analytical flow cytometry was used to check the purity and quantity of every magnetically sorted T cell population. From each sorted fraction, genomic DNA was isolated and quantified by UV absorbance on a Nanodrop 2000c. Sequenced material: naive CD4+ T cells from PBMCs. What the cell subset or site label conveys for this sample: CD45RA+ positively selected. The receptor was derived from a man younger than 35 in good health. Some clones in this sample may be carry-over from other donors' samples.

The CDR3 here reads CATSRDLAGSWEQYF. The base sequence is TGTGCCACCAGCAGAGATCTAGCGGGATCGTGGGAGCAGTACTTC. The chain uses TRBV15 and TRBJ2-7; TRBD2 aligns with 9 central bases. The germline V gene encodes CDR1 LNHNV and CDR2 YYDKDF (reference sequence). The CDR3 runs 15 amino acids, cysteine and phenylalanine included. The entry retains the CDR3 DNA only, 45 bases that are in frame from base 1. V is trimmed back by 0 bases and J by 7 bases, and the junction contains 7 bases that no gene match accounts for. Here the CDR3 is joined to the reference TRBV15 and TRBJ2-7 genes, and the full variable domain is: DAMVIQNPRYQVTQFGKPVTLSCSQTLNHNVMYWYQQKSSQAPKLLFHYYDKDFNNEADTPDNFQSRRPNTSFCFLDIRSPGLGDTAMYLCATSRDLAGSWEQYFGPGTRLTVT.